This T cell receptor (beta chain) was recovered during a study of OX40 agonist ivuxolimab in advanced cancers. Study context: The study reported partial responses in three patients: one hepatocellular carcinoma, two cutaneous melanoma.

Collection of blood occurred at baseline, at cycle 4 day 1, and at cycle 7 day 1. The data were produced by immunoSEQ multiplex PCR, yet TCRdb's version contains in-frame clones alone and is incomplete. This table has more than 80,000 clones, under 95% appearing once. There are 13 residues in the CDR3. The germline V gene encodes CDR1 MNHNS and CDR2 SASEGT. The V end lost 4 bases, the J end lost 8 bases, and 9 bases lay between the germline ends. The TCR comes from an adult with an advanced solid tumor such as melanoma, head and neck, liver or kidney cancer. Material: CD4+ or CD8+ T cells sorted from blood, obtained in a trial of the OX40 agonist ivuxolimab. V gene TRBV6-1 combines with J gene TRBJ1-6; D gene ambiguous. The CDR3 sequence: CASSAIEDSPLHF. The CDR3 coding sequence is TGTGCCAGCAGTGCCATAGAGGATTCACCCCTCCACTTT.